A selection of T cell receptor beta chains follows, all from one sample in a study of CD8 T cells in ankylosing spondylitis. TCRdb analysed the 5' RACE reads with MiXCR anew, one entry per CDR3 protein. The table shows about 330,000 distinct CDR3 sequences, with 8% occurring only once. The sample consisted of blood, either unsorted or a sorted T cell fraction (not recorded which). The receptors were gathered from a male donor with ankylosing spondylitis. The CDR3 runs from the conserved cysteine through the conserved F or W. A D gene is named only where the DNA matches it firmly. Clone size is given for some rows only: seen once, a few or many times, or a class if the clone is expanded.

D: TRBD1; size: -; V: TRBV12-3/TRBV12-4; J: TRBJ2-6; CDR3: CASSLDRGPGANVLTF; DNA: TGTGCCAGCAGCCTTGACAGGGGTCCTGGGGCCAACGTCCTGACTTTC
D: -; size: -; V: TRBV20-1; J: TRBJ1-1; CDR3: CSADPRVEGTEAFF; DNA: TGCAGTGCTGATCCTAGGGTTGAGGGCACTGAAGCTTTCTTT
D: -; size: many; V: TRBV4-3; J: TRBJ2-7; CDR3: CASSRGFSYEQYF; DNA: TGCGCCAGCAGCCGGGGATTCTCCTACGAGCAGTACTTC
D: TRBD2; size: -; V: TRBV11-2; J: TRBJ2-1; CDR3: CASSKPSTSGLSSYNEQFF; DNA: TGTGCCAGCAGCAAGCCAAGCACTAGCGGGCTCAGCTCCTACAATGAGCAGTTCTTC
D: TRBD1; size: -; V: TRBV7-9; J: TRBJ1-4; CDR3: CASSLVQGAADEKLFF; DNA: TGTGCCAGCAGCTTAGTACAGGGGGCAGCAGATGAAAAACTGTTTTTT
D: TRBD2; size: -; V: TRBV20-1; J: TRBJ2-1; CDR3: CSAYLAGAVNEQFF; DNA: TGCAGTGCGTATCTAGCGGGAGCTGTTAATGAGCAGTTCTTC
D: -; size: few; V: TRBV6-2/TRBV6-3; J: TRBJ2-3; CDR3: CASIKAAPRRDTQYF; DNA: TGTGCCAGCATTAAGGCAGCACCCCGGAGAGATACGCAGTATTTT
D: -; size: many; V: TRBV29-1; J: TRBJ2-1; CDR3: CSVAVWGDEQFF; DNA: TGCAGCGTCGCGGTATGGGGGGATGAGCAGTTCTTC
D: -; size: -; V: TRBV18; J: TRBJ2-3; CDR3: CASSPPPPDPQYF; DNA: TGTGCCAGCTCACCACCCCCCCCTGACCCGCAGTATTTT
D: TRBD1; size: -; V: TRBV20-1; J: TRBJ2-2; CDR3: CSARRQGAYGNTGELFF; DNA: TGCAGTGCTAGGAGACAGGGGGCTTACGGGAACACCGGGGAGCTGTTTTTT
D: TRBD1; size: few; V: TRBV29-1; J: TRBJ1-1; CDR3: CSTSTGGNTEAFF; DNA: TGCAGCACATCGACAGGGGGGAACACTGAAGCTTTCTTT
D: -; size: -; V: TRBV27; J: TRBJ1-5; CDR3: CASSSELANQPQHF; DNA: TGTGCCAGCAGTTCGGAACTGGCCAATCAGCCCCAGCATTTT
D: -; size: -; V: TRBV29-1; J: TRBJ1-1; CDR3: CSVDRAGNTEAFF; DNA: TGCAGCGTTGATCGGGCGGGGAACACTGAAGCTTTCTTT
D: -; size: many; V: TRBV29-1; J: TRBJ2-1; CDR3: CSVRGSYNEQFF; DNA: TGCAGCGTTCGGGGCAGTTACAATGAGCAGTTCTTC
D: TRBD1; size: -; V: TRBV29-1; J: TRBJ1-1; CDR3: CSAPPPEGAKTEAFF; DNA: TGCAGCGCCCCACCCCCTGAGGGGGCGAAAACTGAAGCTTTCTTT
D: -; size: -; V: TRBV7-2; J: TRBJ2-3; CDR3: CASSFGTSSDTQYF; DNA: TGTGCCAGCAGCTTCGGCACAAGCTCAGATACGCAGTATTTT
D: TRBD2; size: many; V: TRBV7-2; J: TRBJ2-7; CDR3: CASSFGLAGTYEQYF; DNA: TGTGCCAGCAGCTTTGGGTTAGCGGGAACCTACGAGCAGTACTTC
D: -; size: many; V: TRBV15; J: TRBJ2-4; CDR3: CATSSWTAVAKNIQYF; DNA: TGTGCCACCAGCAGCTGGACAGCGGTAGCCAAAAACATTCAGTACTTC
D: -; size: few; V: TRBV4-2; J: TRBJ2-3; CDR3: CASSQGGATDTQYF; DNA: TGTGCCAGCAGCCAAGGAGGGGCCACAGATACGCAGTATTTT
D: -; size: few; V: TRBV29-1; J: TRBJ2-7; CDR3: CSVEGGGRYEQYF; DNA: TGCAGCGTTGAAGGAGGGGGACGCTACGAGCAGTACTTC